The clone carrying this T cell receptor (beta chain) is medium-sized. Antigen unknown. Study outcomes and limitations: The TCR gene usage of tumor memory CD4+ T cells clustered together with blood and lymph node memory CD4+ cells and with lymph node naive CD4+ cells. Tumor Tregs overlapped most with tumor, then blood, naive CD4+ cells.

The CDR3 length is 16 residues. CDR1 is WNHNN, CDR2 SYGVQD, per germline (reference sequence). V gave up 2 bases and J gave up 4 bases, with 12 bases separating them. Constant-region reverse primers amplified full-length variable regions, followed by semi-nested Nested Universal Primer A PCR. Using its own MiXCR run on the 5' RACE reads, TCRdb lists one record per CDR3 protein. The sample yields approximately 10,000 distinct CDR3 sequences, roughly 27% seen once. The sorted Tregs were CD4+CD25+CD127-/low cells. V usage is TRBV10-1 and J usage is TRBJ2-6; TRBD2 might be the D (5 bases). Sequencing was performed on Tregs sorted from blood. The TCR comes from a female donor with breast cancer. Here the CDR3 reads CASSEDRGSGANVLTF. The CDR3 region has the DNA TGCGCCAGCAGTGAGGACCGGGGATCAGGGGCCAACGTCCTGACTTTC.